Described below is a single T cell receptor (delta chain) sequence and its context. Its antigen specificity is not known. The record has no base qualities; no much larger clone is one base away. This entry is derived from a study of human gamma delta and Vdelta1 T cells (dated by TCRdb to the late 2010s). With regard to the full study: The study investigated Delta One T cells, Vd1+ gamma-delta T cells, as cytotoxic effectors against acute myeloid leukemia.

Library preparation was by PCR. The instrument given in TCRdb is Illumina MiSeq. Clone calls in TCRdb were regenerated from the public reads with CATT, after which identical DNA sequences shared one row. Present in this sample are around 13,000 delta-chain clones, approximately 51% of which were seen just once. Jointly, the top ten make up about 1.4% of the sample. Including the terminal cysteine and phenylalanine, the CDR3 comprises 22 residues. Just the 66-base CDR3 DNA is kept, in frame starting at base 1. Ends trimmed: V by 2 bases, J by 0 bases; bases unmatched to a gene: 22. The germline V gene yields TSWWSYY for CDR1 and QGS for CDR2. Study-level results and caveats: According to the report, Delta One T cells were polyclonal and showed broad cytotoxic targeting of acute myeloid leukemia.

Recombination joined TRDV1 with TRDJ1, and 9 junctional nucleotides match TRDD3. This clonotype originated in a human donor in good health. The sequencing sample was made of Vdelta1 gamma-delta T cells from blood grown in culture (DOT cells). The meaning of the sample's cell subset or site label: Delta One T cells, in vitro expanded/differentiated Vd1+ gamma-delta T cells. The nucleotide sequence is TGTGCTCTTGGGGAATTTTTCCTACCTTGGGGGATATTTTGCCCGTACACCGATAAACTCATCTTT. It specifies CALGEFFLPWGIFCPYTDKLIF.